This section outlines one T cell receptor beta chain sequence together with its context. Its antigen remains undetermined. No qualities accompany the bases; no much larger clone lies one base away. This specimen belongs to a study of T-cell memory formation after mild COVID-19 (dated by TCRdb to about 2021). The study in broad terms: TCR sequence clusters from the two donors were found to be largely donor specific. T-cell clones expanding and contracting after mild COVID-19 in a couple of donors were tracked by longitudinal TCRalpha and TCRbeta repertoire sequencing. The cohort was made up of two young adult volunteers, one female and one male, who were previously healthy. The study at large found these results: Clones contracting from day 15 to 85 had balanced CD4/CD8 phenotypes, while a second wave expanding from day 15 to 37 was biased towards CD4+. Whether the second-wave clones peaking on day 37 were SARS-CoV-2 specific was not confirmed. Some responding clones were detected in pre-infection memory, suggesting pre-existing cross-reactive memory T cells joined the SARS-CoV-2 response. Only a couple of mild cases were covered in the study, and larger cohorts including severe cases with pre-infection samples were considered necessary. Contracting CD4+ clones were found mainly in CM and EM memory subsets, while CD8+ clones were enriched in EMRA.

This sample was sequenced with an Illumina NovaSeq 6000. Using 5'RACE with constant-segment primers, TCRalpha and TCRbeta cDNA libraries were constructed, with sample barcodes and unique molecular identifiers added in the process. RNA was extracted from every sample with Trizol reagent. Libraries were amplified in two PCR steps, with a second sample barcode and Illumina TruSeq adapters added in the second step. Libraries were sequenced on an Illumina NovaSeq with 2 x 150 bp paired-end reads. As for how the authors treated the data: The reads were demultiplexed and collapsed into UMI-guided consensus sequences using migec v1.2.7. With mixcr v2.1.11, UMI consensuses were aligned to TRA and TRB V and J templates and assembled into clonotypes. Clonotypes were classified as expanded or contracted when called significant by both edgeR and NoisET, with noise models trained on biological replicates. For edgeR calls, the thresholds were a false discovery rate-adjusted p below 0.01 and a log2 fold-change of 1. As an exploratory analysis of dynamics, PCA with hierarchical clustering was applied to max-normalized trajectories of the 1000 most abundant clonotypes. Separately sequenced CD4+ and CD8+ repertoires were used to assign a CD4 or CD8 phenotype to each responding clone. TCRdb trimmed public reads at Q25 via fastp, called clones via MiXCR and kept in-frame beta chains. All rows with the same CDR3 protein become a single entry with the most common DNA and genes. The V and J calls follow TCRdb's processing rather than the paper's. Present in this sample are 40,000 to 45,000 distinct CDR3 sequences, less than 9.5% of which were seen just once. The ten largest clones add up to 12% of the sample.

Ficoll-Paque density gradient centrifugation was the method used to isolate PBMCs. The CDR3 starts with the cysteine, ends with the phenylalanine, and has 17 residues. The kept DNA is CDR3 alone, 51 bases in frame from the first base. CDR1 MGHDK and CDR2 SYGVNS were looked up in the germline V gene. V and J are trimmed by 4 bases and 2 bases, and the gene matches miss 10 bases of the junction. Recombination connected TRBV25-1 to TRBJ2-3; 9 junctional bases match TRBD1. Specimen: PBMCs or a T cell subset sorted from them (not recorded which). The sequence was collected from an adult woman who had mild COVID-19 (a few samples of this study predate the infection). The sample titles of this study are shuffled in the database, so cell type and time point are left out; the donor was told from shared clones. The CDR3 corresponds to CASSAVGGQGDTDTQYF. The nucleotide sequence is given as TGTGCCAGCAGTGCCGTTGGGGGACAGGGTGACACAGATACGCAGTATTTT.